A selection of T cell receptor beta chains follows, all from one sample in a study of T cell repertoires in cytomegalovirus infection. TCRdb re-derived calls from the reads in MiXCR, one entry per CDR3 protein. This repertoire shows more than 150,000 distinct CDR3 sequences, 25% to 30% found once; its top ten account for about 28%. The sequenced material came from PBMCs. These receptors all come from a human donor in good health (CMV status not recorded). Some clones in this sample may be carry-over from other donors' samples. The CDR3 runs from the conserved cysteine through the conserved F or W. The D gene is left open where the match is weak. Expanded clones get a size class; other rows say once, few or many, or leave the size out.

few	TRBJ1-2	.	TRBV7-9	TGTGCCAGCAGCACCCTCATGGATAGGGATGACTATGGCTACACCTTC	CASSTLMDRDDYGYTF
many	TRBJ2-7	.	TRBV11-2	TGTGCCAGCGGGGGACTCGCGTCCTACGAGCAGTACTTC	CASGGLASYEQYF
.	TRBJ2-7	.	TRBV2	TGTGCCAGCAGCCGGGACCACCTATACGAGCAGTACTTC	CASSRDHLYEQYF
.	TRBJ2-1	.	TRBV7-2	TGTGCCAGCAGCTCGGACAGTCCCAATGAGCAGTTCTTC	CASSSDSPNEQFF
.	TRBJ1-1	.	TRBV2	TGTGCCAGCAGTATTTGGAACACTGAAGCTTTCTTT	CASSIWNTEAFF
.	TRBJ1-1	TRBD1	TRBV12-3/TRBV12-4	TGTGCCAGCAGTCCGACAGGGGAGGTGGGTGAAGCTTTCTTT	CASSPTGEVGEAFF
.	TRBJ2-7	TRBD2	TRBV20-1	TGCAGTGCGAGAGCGGGGGCCGCCTACGAGCAGTACTTC	CSARAGAAYEQYF
few	TRBJ1-2	TRBD1	TRBV6-5	TGTGCCAGCAGTTACTTACGAGTCGACAGGGGGCACAAGGACTATGGCTACACCTTC	CASSYLRVDRGHKDYGYTF
many	TRBJ1-1	.	TRBV7-2	TGTGCCAGCAGCAGTGTATTGGGACTCCCGAACACTGAAGCTTTCTTT	CASSSVLGLPNTEAFF
few	TRBJ2-1	TRBD2	TRBV2	TGTGCCACCCAAGGACCACTAGCGGGGTTGCATGAGCAGTTCTTC	CATQGPLAGLHEQFF
few	TRBJ2-1	.	TRBV2	TGTGCCAGCAGTGAGGGGATGAACAATGAGCAGTTCTTC	CASSEGMNNEQFF
many	TRBJ1-1	.	TRBV7-8	TGTGCCAGCAGCCGATCACGAAGGGGCGGGGGGGACACTGAAGCTTTCTTT	CASSRSRRGGGDTEAFF
few	TRBJ2-1	TRBD2	TRBV5-1	TGCGCCAGCAGCTTGGTAGTGCTAGCGGGGGGGAAGAACAATGAGCAGTTCTTC	CASSLVVLAGGKNNEQFF
few	TRBJ2-1	.	TRBV12-3/TRBV12-4	TGTGCCAGCATCCCCCGGGTTCTACTGAAATACAATGAGCAGTTCTTC	CASIPRVLLKYNEQFF
.	TRBJ1-1	.	TRBV18	TGTGCCAGCTCACCCGGTGAAGGCGCTGAAGCTTTCTTT	CASSPGEGAEAFF
few	TRBJ2-2	.	TRBV7-7	TGTGCTAGCAGCTTGTCCACTGGGGAGCTGTTTTTT	CASSLSTGELFF
.	TRBJ1-3	.	TRBV12-3/TRBV12-4	TGTGCCAGCAGTTTCCTTAGGGGGATGGCGGACTCTGGAAACACCATATATTTT	CASSFLRGMADSGNTIYF
many	TRBJ1-5	.	TRBV7-2	TGTGCCAGCAGCTACCAGTATCAGCCCCAGCATTTT	CASSYQYQPQHF
.	TRBJ2-7	.	TRBV7-6	TGTGCCAGCAGCCGAGGAGCGGCAGGGGTTGGTTTCGAGCAGTACTTC	CASSRGAAGVGFEQYF
few	TRBJ1-6	TRBD1	TRBV6-2/TRBV6-3	TGTGCCAGCAGCCCGACGGGACAGGGGTCACCCCTCCACTTT	CASSPTGQGSPLHF
.	TRBJ2-7	TRBD1	TRBV11-2	TGTGCCAGCAGCTCTCCGGGACAGAGGAACGAGCAGTACTTC	CASSSPGQRNEQYF
.	TRBJ1-2	TRBD1	TRBV2	TGTGCCAGCACCAGCCCGGGACAGACTGTGGAGGGCTACACCTTC	CASTSPGQTVEGYTF
few	TRBJ2-1	.	TRBV7-3	TGTGCCAGCAGCCCTCTTCCCGGGACGAACCCAGACAATGAGCAGTTCTTC	CASSPLPGTNPDNEQFF
.	TRBJ2-1	.	TRBV7-9	TGTGCCAGCAGCTTGTTAGCGGTACTCTCCTACAATGAGCAGTTCTTC	CASSLLAVLSYNEQFF
many	TRBJ1-5	.	TRBV7-6	TGTGCCAGCAGCTTTGGCAAAGCAGCCGAACCAGAGAGCAATCAGCCCCAGCATTTT	CASSFGKAAEPESNQPQHF
.	TRBJ2-1	TRBD2	TRBV5-5	TGTGCCAGCAGCTCTCTAGCGGGGGGGCAGGGTGAGCAGTTCTTC	CASSSLAGGQGEQFF
once	TRBJ1-1	TRBD1	TRBV19	TGTGCCAGTAGGGACAGGGCGGGAAACACTGAAGCTTTCTTT	CASRDRAGNTEAFF
many	TRBJ1-1	.	TRBV7-2	TGTGCCAGCAGCTTATGGGCAGTTGAAGCTTTCTTT	CASSLWAVEAFF
.	TRBJ1-2	TRBD1	TRBV27	TGTGCCAGCAGTCCCTGGACAGGGGTAGACTATGGCTACACCTTC	CASSPWTGVDYGYTF
.	TRBJ1-5	.	TRBV20-1	TGCAGTGCTGGGACTGGCCTAAATCAGCCCCAGCATTTT	CSAGTGLNQPQHF
many	TRBJ1-1	.	TRBV15	TGTGCCACCAGCTCCCTAACTAGGAACACTGAAGCTTTCTTT	CATSSLTRNTEAFF
many	TRBJ1-4	.	TRBV4-3	TGCGCCAGCAGCCAAGACCGGGACACCAATGAAAAACTGTTTTTT	CASSQDRDTNEKLFF
few	TRBJ1-1	.	TRBV7-6	TGTGCCAGCAGCCCGGGCGGCATCAACACTGAAGCTTTCTTT	CASSPGGINTEAFF
few	TRBJ1-1	.	TRBV19	TGTGCCAGTCTCGAGGACACGGGAGAAATTCGAGGGAACACTGAAGCTTTCTTT	CASLEDTGEIRGNTEAFF
.	TRBJ2-2	TRBD1	TRBV19	TGTGCCACTTCTGGTTCAGGGGGCCGAGGGACCGGGGAGCTGTTTTTT	CATSGSGGRGTGELFF
.	TRBJ1-5	.	TRBV12-5	TGTGCTAGTGGTTTGGAAGGGAATCAGCCCCAGCATTTT	CASGLEGNQPQHF
many	TRBJ2-4	.	TRBV7-8	TGTGCCAGCAGCTTAGCGGGGACAGCTTCAAGCGGGAACATTCAGTACTTC	CASSLAGTASSGNIQYF
many	TRBJ1-2	TRBD1	TRBV4-1	TGCGCCAGCAGCCAAGCCACAGGGGCGGGCTACACCTTC	CASSQATGAGYTF
.	TRBJ2-3	.	TRBV9	TGTGCCAGCAGCGTGGGATCAGTTCCGCAGTATTTT	CASSVGSVPQYF
few	TRBJ2-3	.	TRBV7-2	TGTGCCAGCAGCTTAGATCGGGGGGCTGGCACAGATACGCAGTATTTT	CASSLDRGAGTDTQYF
.	TRBJ2-7	.	TRBV6-2/TRBV6-3	TGTGCCAGCAGTTACTCAGGGGGAAAAACCTACGAGCAGTACTTC	CASSYSGGKTYEQYF